The 10 T cell receptor beta chains below come from one sample, sequenced in a study of shared clonotypes between healthy human individuals. The method was immunoSEQ multiplex PCR; TCRdb's version includes in-frame clones alone and lacks a portion of them. Among 850,000 to 1,200,000 clones, 65% to 75% were seen once, and the ten largest hold approximately 1.5%. The sample was memory CD4+ T cells sorted from blood. The subset here: CD45RA-negative fraction. The receptors were gathered from a man younger than 30 in good health.

V usage is TRBV11-2 and J usage is TRBJ2-2; 7 nucleotides agree with TRBD2. This CDR3 comprises 17 residues. V lost 5 bases to trimming and J lost 2 bases; unmatched junction nucleotides: 11. Germline CDR1 reads SGHAT; CDR2 reads FQNNGV. CDR3 region: CASSPRGAGDNTGELFF. The CDR3 DNA follows: TGTGCCAGCAGCCCCCGAGGGGCGGGAGATAACACCGGGGAGCTGTTTTTT.

This chain connects TRBV6-1 to TRBJ1-1; perhaps TRBD1 as D (5 bases). Per the germline V gene, CDR1 is MNHNS and CDR2 is SASEGT. The CDR3 covers 13 residues. Trimming removed 5 bases at V and 11 bases at J, with 18 bases between. The CDR3 nucleotides are TGTGCCAGCAGTCACACAGGACGCTCCGGGGCTTTCTTT. Encoded protein: CASSHTGRSGAFF.

The rearrangement joins TRBV7-9 to TRBJ2-1; the D is unclear. CDR3 length: 16 residues. Trimming took off 4 bases at V and 8 bases at J, with 21 bases between the two ends. Germline CDR1 reads SEHNR; CDR2 reads FQNEAQ (reference sequence). CDR3 protein: CASSSDPPSRSHEQFF. As DNA, the CDR3 is TGTGCCAGCAGCTCAGACCCACCTTCTAGGTCTCATGAGCAGTTCTTC.

The CDR3 region is CASRRTSGGPLYNEQFF. CDR3 coding DNA: TGTGCCAGCAGACGAACTAGCGGGGGGCCACTTTACAATGAGCAGTTCTTC. The V gene is TRBV27, the J gene TRBJ2-1; 12 bases align to TRBD2. V lost 6 bases to trimming and J lost 4 bases; unmatched junction nucleotides: 10. The CDR3 loop spans 17 amino acids. From germline, CDR1 is MNHEY and CDR2 SMNVEV (reference sequence).

This chain uses TRBV5-1 with TRBJ2-3, with TRBD1 identical over 11 bases. The CDR3 runs 15 residues. V gave up 4 bases and J gave up 3 bases; unmatched junction bases: 4. Germline V gives CDR1 SGHRS, CDR2 YFSETQ. This CDR3 reads CASSSWDRGTDTQYF. The DNA for the CDR3 is TGCGCCAGCAGCAGCTGGGACAGGGGGACAGATACGCAGTATTTT.

A word on this clone: The identical CDR3 is also encoded by other nucleotide sequences in the sample. The V call is TRBV7-2, the J call TRBJ2-3; D remains unclear. Trimming removed 1 base from V and 2 bases from J, with 4 bases in between. This CDR3 is 13 amino acids long. CDR1 SGHTA and CDR2 FQGNSA come from the germline V gene. The CDR3 DNA sequence: TGTGCCAGCAGCTTAGACAACACAGATACGCAGTATTTT. It codes for CASSLDNTDTQYF.

This clone was counted only a few times. The chain is built from TRBV19 and TRBJ2-4; D possibly matches TRBD1 or TRBD2 (6 bases each). Germline V gives CDR1 LNHDA, CDR2 SQIVND (reference sequence). The CDR3 runs to 16 residues. Trimming left V 3 bases short and J 3 bases short, with 15 bases between. The CDR3 sequence: CASSMGGRSLKNIQYF. The CDR3 bases are TGTGCCAGTAGTATGGGGGGCAGATCCCTCAAAAACATTCAGTACTTC.

The chain joins TRBV5-1 to TRBJ1-1; weak D call: TRBD1 (6 bases). The V end was cut by 4 bases, the J end by 11 bases, with 21 bases between. The germline gives CDR1 SGHRS, CDR2 YFSETQ. The CDR3 consists of 14 residues. CDR3 amino acids: CASSGSGTSTVAFF. The CDR3, as DNA: TGCGCCAGCAGCGGTTCCGGGACATCAACCGTGGCTTTCTTT.

In this sample, this clone turned up once. CDR3 sequence: CASAPAGQYEQYF. The CDR3 nucleotides are TGTGCCAGCGCGCCAGCGGGGCAGTACGAGCAGTACTTC. This rearrangement joins TRBV25-1 to TRBJ2-7; 7 bases fit TRBD2. The CDR3 is 13 residues long. Germline trimming cut 8 bases from V and 4 bases from J; bases unmatched to any gene: 8. CDR1 is MGHDK and CDR2 is SYGVNS in the germline V gene.

This sequence joins TRBV18 and TRBJ1-2; possibly TRBD1 for D (6 bases). The CDR3 contains 14 residues. The germline V and J ends were trimmed by 0 bases and 3 bases, with 8 bases remaining between them. Germline CDR1 KGHSH, CDR2 LQKENI. CDR3 sequence: CASSPPGGHYGYTF. The CDR3 region has the DNA TGTGCCAGCTCACCACCTGGGGGCCACTATGGCTACACCTTC.